This is a list of T cell receptor beta chains from one sample in a study of cytomegalovirus exposure and HLA in healthy donors. Measured with immunoSEQ multiplex PCR; TCRdb has only the in-frame clones, and not every one. Of roughly 170,000 clones listed, 78% are singletons. The sample comprised PBMCs. These receptors were taken from a woman aged 45-65 years in good health and CMV-seropositive. CDR3s include the opening cysteine and the closing phenylalanine or tryptophan. Each record gives: J gene, clone size, V gene, CDR3 protein. Clone sizes are given selectively: once, few, many, or a class where the clone is expanded.

>TRBJ2-2|-|TRBV7-3
CASSLERTGELFF
>TRBJ1-2|-|TRBV4-2
CASSQDPSSNYGYTF
>TRBJ2-7|-|TRBV4-1
CASSPQGAGYEQYF
>TRBJ2-7|-|TRBV11-2
CASSLDRGGQYF
>TRBJ1-1|-|TRBV15
CATSRDGDRAEAFF
>TRBJ1-2|-|TRBV30
CAWSPTQQGGYTF
>TRBJ2-7|once|TRBV5-1
CASSFSLHRGYEQYF
>TRBJ2-1|-|TRBV5-1
CASSLYSGGDEQFF
>TRBJ2-1|-|TRBV2
CASSEAGTEGEQFF
>TRBJ2-5|-|TRBV18
CASSPVAGETQYF
>TRBJ1-1|once|TRBV7-9
CASSSRDRGTEAFF
>TRBJ2-7|-|TRBV5-4
CAALTGAYEQYF
>TRBJ2-7|-|TRBV7-9
CASSLSREQYF